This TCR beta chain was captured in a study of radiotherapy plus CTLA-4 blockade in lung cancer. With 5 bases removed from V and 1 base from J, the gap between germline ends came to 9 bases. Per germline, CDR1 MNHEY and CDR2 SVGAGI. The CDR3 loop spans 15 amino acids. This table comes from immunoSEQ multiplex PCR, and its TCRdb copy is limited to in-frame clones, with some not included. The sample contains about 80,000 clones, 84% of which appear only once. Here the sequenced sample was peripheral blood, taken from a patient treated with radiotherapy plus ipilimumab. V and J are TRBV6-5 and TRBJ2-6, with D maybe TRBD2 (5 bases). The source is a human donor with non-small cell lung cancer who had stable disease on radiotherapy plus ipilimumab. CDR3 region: CASSPGVSGANVLTF. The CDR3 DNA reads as TGTGCCAGCAGTCCCGGGGTATCTGGGGCCAACGTCCTGACTTTC.